The rows below give T cell receptor beta chains drawn from one sample of a study of blood T cell repertoires in COVID-19. Repertoires were generated with immunoSEQ multiplex PCR, while TCRdb's copy carries only in-frame clones and drops some. This sample has 220,000 or so clones, with around 89% found just once. Sequencing was performed on PBMCs or T cells enriched from blood (not recorded which). The receptor set was obtained from a woman younger than 30 in a cohort exposed to, infected with or recovered from COVID-19 (not recorded which). The CDR3 runs from the conserved cysteine through the conserved F or W. The D gene is left open where the match is weak.

v_gene: TRBV25-1; j_gene: TRBJ1-2; d_gene: -; CDR3nt: TGTGCCAGCCGAACAGACAGCTACTATGGCTACACCTTC; CDR3aa: CASRTDSYYGYTF
v_gene: TRBV5-5; j_gene: TRBJ1-3; d_gene: -; CDR3nt: TGTGCCAGCAGCTTGGGGGCAGTAGAAGCTGGAAACACCATATATTTT; CDR3aa: CASSLGAVEAGNTIYF
v_gene: TRBV12-3/TRBV12-4; j_gene: TRBJ1-2; d_gene: TRBD1; CDR3nt: TGTGCCAGCACCAAGACAGGGAACTATGGCTACACCTTC; CDR3aa: CASTKTGNYGYTF
v_gene: TRBV11-2; j_gene: TRBJ1-2; d_gene: -; CDR3nt: TGTGCCAGCACCCCTCAGAATCGTAACTATGGCTACACCTTC; CDR3aa: CASTPQNRNYGYTF
v_gene: TRBV27; j_gene: TRBJ2-1; d_gene: TRBD1; CDR3nt: TGTGCCAGCAGTTTATGGCAGGGGGCGGGGGAGCAGTTCTTC; CDR3aa: CASSLWQGAGEQFF
v_gene: TRBV2; j_gene: TRBJ1-1; d_gene: -; CDR3nt: TGTGCCAGCAGTGCAGGGGCTGAAGCTTTCTTT; CDR3aa: CASSAGAEAFF
v_gene: TRBV11-2; j_gene: TRBJ2-7; d_gene: -; CDR3nt: TGTGCCAGCAGCTTAGGGAGCTCCTACGAGCAGTACTTC; CDR3aa: CASSLGSSYEQYF
v_gene: TRBV7-9; j_gene: TRBJ1-2; d_gene: TRBD1; CDR3nt: TGTGCCAGCAGCCCCCAGGGGGCCGCCTATGGCTACACCTTC; CDR3aa: CASSPQGAAYGYTF
v_gene: TRBV28; j_gene: TRBJ1-5; d_gene: TRBD1; CDR3nt: TGTGCCAGCAGTACAGGACAGGCGGGCAATCAGCCCCAGCATTTT; CDR3aa: CASSTGQAGNQPQHF
v_gene: TRBV9; j_gene: TRBJ2-3; d_gene: TRBD2; CDR3nt: TGTGCCAGCAGCGGCCGGACTAGCGGGAGGGCCGATACGCAGTATTTT; CDR3aa: CASSGRTSGRADTQYF
v_gene: TRBV3-1/TRBV3-2; j_gene: TRBJ1-4; d_gene: -; CDR3nt: TGTGCCAGCAGCCAAGCAGGAAATGAAAAACTGTTTTTT; CDR3aa: CASSQAGNEKLFF
v_gene: TRBV5-4; j_gene: TRBJ1-6; d_gene: TRBD1; CDR3nt: TGTGCCAGCAGCCCCCCGACAGGGCCGAATTCACCCCTCCACTTT; CDR3aa: CASSPPTGPNSPLHF
v_gene: TRBV6-1; j_gene: TRBJ1-5; d_gene: -; CDR3nt: TGTGCCAGCAGTGAGAAACAGGTCCCCCTTAATCAGCCCCAGCATTTT; CDR3aa: CASSEKQVPLNQPQHF
v_gene: TRBV2; j_gene: TRBJ1-1; d_gene: -; CDR3nt: TGTGCCAGCAGTGGAGAACAGGGAGACGAAGCTTTCTTT; CDR3aa: CASSGEQGDEAFF
v_gene: TRBV5-4; j_gene: TRBJ1-6; d_gene: -; CDR3nt: TGTGCCAGCAGCTTGAGTGCGGGATCACCCCTCCACTTT; CDR3aa: CASSLSAGSPLHF
v_gene: TRBV7-9; j_gene: TRBJ2-1; d_gene: TRBD2; CDR3nt: TGTGCCAGCAGCGGATTGGGACTAGCGGGAGCGGCTGAGCAGTTCTTC; CDR3aa: CASSGLGLAGAAEQFF
v_gene: TRBV3-1/TRBV3-2; j_gene: TRBJ1-1; d_gene: -; CDR3nt: TGTGCCAGCAGTCGTATGGGACTCGTCAACACTGAAGCTTTCTTT; CDR3aa: CASSRMGLVNTEAFF